This TCR beta chain came from a study of CD8 T cells in Susac syndrome. Random hexamers served to reverse transcribe about 0.45 to 1 ug RNA. An immunoSEQ multiplex PCR generated amplified TCR beta CDR3 products spanning 54 Vbeta and 13 Jbeta. In TCRdb, the immunoSEQ multiplex PCR reads were re-called with MiXCR into one record per CDR3 protein. This sample has roughly 200,000 distinct CDR3 sequences, with roughly 96% found just once. The control participants were healthy donors, and these controls were matched with respect to both age and sex. The CDR3 is 15 residues long. Germline V gives CDR1 SGDLS, CDR2 YYNGEE. Germline trimming cut 0 bases from V and 4 bases from J; bases unmatched to any gene: 5.

V gene TRBV9 combines with J gene TRBJ2-5, with TRBD2 matching 8 bases. The sample taken for sequencing was CD4+ T cells from PBMCs. This receptor was obtained from a human donor in good health. The CDR3 bases are TGTGCCAGCAGCGTAGAGCCCAGCGGGAGAGAGACCCAGTACTTC. It codes for CASSVEPSGRETQYF.